Presented here are 3 T cell receptor beta chains from one specimen sequenced in a study of cytomegalovirus exposure and HLA in healthy donors. The PCR employed 60 Vbeta primers together with 13 Jbeta primers. TCRdb keeps only in-frame clones here, not all; method: immunoSEQ multiplex PCR. The repertoire holds 180,000 or so clones, with around 80% as singletons. The sequencing sample was made of PBMCs. The receptors originated from a woman aged 50 to 60 in good health and CMV-seropositive.

V and J are TRBV5-4 and TRBJ1-2; D is unclear. CDR3 length: 14 residues. CDR1 and CDR2 (germline): SGHNT, YYREEE (reference sequence). V was cut by 4 bases and J by 3 bases, with 13 bases left in between. CDR3 in DNA: TGTGCCAGCAGCCCCCCAGTGGGCGACTATGGCTACACCTTC. Protein sequence: CASSPPVGDYGYTF.

The genes are TRBV7-9 and TRBJ1-1; D is possibly TRBD1 (6 bases). V dropped 5 bases and J dropped 6 bases, with 19 bases sitting between them. Germline V gene data show CDR1 as SEHNR and CDR2 as FQNEAQ (reference sequence). CDR3 size: 15 residues. DNA for the CDR3: TGTGCCAGCAGCCCGAAGCAGGGGTCGCACCCTGAAGCTTTCTTT. Translating gives CASSPKQGSHPEAFF.

This chain joins TRBV4-1 and TRBJ2-7; 8 bases are shared with TRBD1. Unmatched junction bases numbered 8, after V lost 4 bases and J lost 6 bases. The CDR3 contains 14 residues. CDR1 and CDR2 (germline): MGHRA, YSYEKL. The CDR3 DNA reads as TGCGCCAGCAGCCTCCGACAGGGGCGGGGCGAGCAGTACTTC. This translates into CASSLRQGRGEQYF.